These T cell receptor beta chains were read from a single sample in a study of cytomegalovirus exposure and HLA in healthy donors. Some clones are missing from TCRdb's copy, which holds only in-frame ones; the method was immunoSEQ multiplex PCR. Here the sample spans under 250,000 clones, around 76% being singletons. The sample comprised PBMCs. The receptor set was obtained from a man aged 35-49 years in good health and CMV-seropositive. CDR3s include the opening cysteine and the closing phenylalanine or tryptophan. The order of the fields is J gene, V gene, D gene, clone size, CDR3 protein, CDR3 DNA. D genes are given only for firm matches. A row's size may be missing; if present it is once, few, many or a size class.

>TRBJ2-7|TRBV6-6|TRBD2|-
CASSNQGLVGLEQYF
TGTGCCAGCAGTAATCAGGGACTAGTAGGCCTCGAGCAGTACTTC
>TRBJ1-3|TRBV21-1|-|-
CASSSRQGHLSGNTIYF
TGTGCCAGCAGCAGCCGACAGGGCCACCTCTCTGGAAACACCATATATTTT
>TRBJ1-2|TRBV5-4|-|-
CASSLTDANYGYTF
TGTGCCAGCAGCCTGACAGATGCTAACTATGGCTACACCTTC
>TRBJ2-3|TRBV5-4|TRBD2|few
CASSFRTSGTDTQYF
TGTGCCAGCAGCTTCCGTACTAGCGGCACAGATACGCAGTATTTT
>TRBJ1-1|TRBV10-1|-|few
CASSGQSAREAFF
TGCGCCAGCAGTGGACAGTCCGCGCGCGAAGCTTTCTTT
>TRBJ1-1|TRBV5-5|-|-
CASSAGRRSTEAFF
TGTGCCAGCAGCGCGGGACGGAGGAGCACTGAAGCTTTCTTT
>TRBJ1-2|TRBV19|-|-
CASKDGIYGYTF
TGTGCCAGTAAGGACGGGATTTATGGCTACACCTTC
>TRBJ1-1|TRBV6-1|TRBD1|few
CASVQGARTEAFF
TGTGCCAGCGTACAGGGGGCGCGAACTGAAGCTTTCTTT
>TRBJ2-1|TRBV15|-|-
CATSEGVGLWEQFF
TGTGCCACCAGCGAAGGGGTTGGGTTATGGGAGCAGTTCTTC
>TRBJ2-3|TRBV7-9|TRBD2|-
CASSTAGRSTDTQYF
TGTGCCAGCAGCACAGCGGGACGCTCCACAGATACGCAGTATTTT
>TRBJ1-5|TRBV27|TRBD1|-
CASSSTGGRNQPQHF
TGTGCCAGCAGTTCGACAGGGGGGCGCAATCAGCCCCAGCATTTT
>TRBJ2-1|TRBV7-7|-|few
CASSLADGAPSSYNEQFF
TGTGCTAGCAGCTTAGCGGATGGAGCTCCGAGCTCCTACAATGAGCAGTTCTTC
>TRBJ2-6|TRBV5-1|-|-
CASRMGQAFSGANVLTF
TGCGCCAGCAGAATGGGGCAGGCGTTCTCTGGGGCCAACGTCCTGACTTTC
>TRBJ1-1|TRBV6-5|-|-
CASSYSYRNTEAFF
TGTGCCAGCAGTTACTCTTACAGGAACACTGAAGCTTTCTTT
>TRBJ2-5|TRBV6-1|TRBD1|-
CASRTGGRETQYF
TGTGCCAGCAGGACAGGGGGTAGGGAGACCCAGTACTTC
>TRBJ1-2|TRBV11-2|-|-
CASSPDRRTLGYTF
TGTGCCAGCAGCCCAGACAGGAGGACCTTAGGCTACACCTTC
>TRBJ2-3|TRBV7-2|-|-
CASSLAALTDTQYF
TGTGCCAGCAGCTTAGCGGCCCTCACAGATACGCAGTATTTT
>TRBJ1-2|TRBV11-3|-|-
CASSQRDYGYTF
TGTGCCAGCAGTCAAAGAGACTATGGCTACACCTTC
>TRBJ2-6|TRBV30|TRBD1|-
CAWSTGVTGANVLTF
TGTGCCTGGAGTACAGGGGTAACTGGGGCCAACGTCCTGACTTTC
>TRBJ2-5|TRBV7-2|TRBD2|-
CASSLTQLAGAFGAQYF
TGTGCCAGCAGCTTAACCCAACTAGCGGGGGCGTTCGGGGCCCAGTACTTC
>TRBJ2-1|TRBV5-5|-|-
CASSRWTEGDEQFF
TGTGCCAGCAGCAGGTGGACAGAAGGAGATGAGCAGTTCTTC
>TRBJ1-1|TRBV19|-|-
CASSSYTSGNTEAFF
TGTGCCAGTAGTTCCTATACGAGTGGGAACACTGAAGCTTTCTTT
>TRBJ2-3|TRBV7-8|-|-
CASSFRQVGAQYF
TGTGCCAGCAGCTTCAGACAGGTTGGAGCGCAGTATTTT
>TRBJ2-7|TRBV5-5|TRBD1|-
CASSLGPGVTGQSYEQYF
TGTGCCAGCAGCTTGGGCCCGGGTGTGACAGGGCAAAGTTACGAGCAGTACTTC
>TRBJ1-2|TRBV5-1|TRBD1|-
CASSYSDRAGGKNGYTF
TGCGCCAGCAGCTATTCGGACAGGGCGGGCGGGAAAAATGGCTACACCTTC
>TRBJ1-4|TRBV29-1|-|once
CSGGGGPDPNEKLFF
TGCAGCGGCGGGGGGGGGCCAGATCCTAATGAAAAACTGTTTTTT
>TRBJ2-3|TRBV18|TRBD2|-
CASSSGLAATDTQYF
TGTGCCAGCTCATCGGGACTAGCGGCCACAGATACGCAGTATTTT
>TRBJ2-2|TRBV7-9|TRBD2|few
CASSLEREYTGELFF
TGTGCCAGCAGCTTAGAGCGGGAATATACCGGGGAGCTGTTTTTT
>TRBJ2-2|TRBV5-6|-|-
CASSIWTDGAGELFF
TGTGCCAGCAGCATATGGACAGACGGGGCCGGGGAGCTGTTTTTT
>TRBJ2-7|TRBV27|TRBD2|-
CASSLSSTSGTNSYEQYF
TGTGCCAGCAGTTTATCGAGCACTAGCGGGACGAACTCCTACGAGCAGTACTTC
>TRBJ2-1|TRBV6-1|-|-
CASSTGERTNEQFF
TGTGCCAGCTCCACGGGAGAGAGGACCAATGAGCAGTTCTTC
>TRBJ1-5|TRBV18|-|-
CASSPSTISQGLQPQHF
TGTGCCAGCTCACCAAGCACTATCTCGCAGGGTCTTCAGCCCCAGCATTTT
>TRBJ2-5|TRBV27|TRBD2|-
CATKSREGETQYF
TGTGCCACTAAATCTAGGGAGGGGGAGACCCAGTACTTC
>TRBJ2-1|TRBV13|TRBD2|few
CASSFGLGTSLINEQFF
TGTGCCAGCAGCTTCGGGTTGGGGACTAGCTTAATCAATGAGCAGTTCTTC
>TRBJ1-2|TRBV25-1|TRBD1|-
CASRATGGPMYGYTF
TGTGCCAGCAGGGCGACAGGGGGACCGATGTATGGCTACACCTTC